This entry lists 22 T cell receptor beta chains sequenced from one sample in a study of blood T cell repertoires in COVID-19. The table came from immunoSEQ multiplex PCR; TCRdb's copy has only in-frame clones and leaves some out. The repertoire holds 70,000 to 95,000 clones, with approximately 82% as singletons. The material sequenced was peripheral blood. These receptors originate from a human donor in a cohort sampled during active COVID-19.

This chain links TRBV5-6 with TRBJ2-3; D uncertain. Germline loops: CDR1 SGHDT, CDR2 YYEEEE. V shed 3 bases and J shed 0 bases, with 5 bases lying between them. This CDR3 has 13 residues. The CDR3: CASSSFSTDTQYF. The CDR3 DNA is TGTGCCAGCAGCTCCTTTAGCACAGATACGCAGTATTTT.

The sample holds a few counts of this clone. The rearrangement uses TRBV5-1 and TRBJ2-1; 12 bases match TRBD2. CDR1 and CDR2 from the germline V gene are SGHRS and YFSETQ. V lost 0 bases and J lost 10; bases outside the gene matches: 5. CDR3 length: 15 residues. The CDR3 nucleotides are TGCGCCAGCAGCTTGGCGACTAGCGGGGGTAGCGAGCAGTTCTTC. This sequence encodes CASSLATSGGSEQFF.

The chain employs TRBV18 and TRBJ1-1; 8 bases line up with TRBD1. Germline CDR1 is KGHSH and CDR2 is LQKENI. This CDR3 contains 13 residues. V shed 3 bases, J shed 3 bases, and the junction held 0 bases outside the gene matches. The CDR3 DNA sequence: TGTGCCAGCTCACCGGGACAGGACACTGAAGCTTTCTTT. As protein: CASSPGQDTEAFF.

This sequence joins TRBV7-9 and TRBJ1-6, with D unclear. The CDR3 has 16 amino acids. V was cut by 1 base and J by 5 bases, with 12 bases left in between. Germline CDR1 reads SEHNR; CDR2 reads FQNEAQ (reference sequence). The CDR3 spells CASSLVPSQDNSPLHF. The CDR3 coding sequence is TGTGCCAGCAGCTTAGTGCCTTCTCAGGATAATTCACCCCTCCACTTT.

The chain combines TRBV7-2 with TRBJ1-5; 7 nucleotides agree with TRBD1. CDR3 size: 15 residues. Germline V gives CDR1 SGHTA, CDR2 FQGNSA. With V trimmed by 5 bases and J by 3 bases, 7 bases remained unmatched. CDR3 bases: TGTGCCAGCAGCACCTCGACAGGGTCCAATCAGCCCCAGCATTTT. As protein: CASSTSTGSNQPQHF. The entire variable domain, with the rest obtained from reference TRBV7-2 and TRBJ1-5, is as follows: GAGVSQSPSNKVTEKGKDVELRCDPISGHTALYWYRQSLGQGLEFLIYFQGNSAPDKSGLPSDRFSAERTGGSVSTLTIQRTQQEDSAVYLCASSTSTGSNQPQHFGDGTRLSIL.

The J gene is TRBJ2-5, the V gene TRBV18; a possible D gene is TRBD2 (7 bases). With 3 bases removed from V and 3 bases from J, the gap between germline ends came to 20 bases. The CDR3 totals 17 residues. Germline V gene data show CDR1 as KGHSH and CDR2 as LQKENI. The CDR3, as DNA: TGTGCCAGCTCACCCCCGAGGGGCGGGGGCGGAGAAGAGACCCAGTACTTC. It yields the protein CASSPPRGGGGEETQYF.

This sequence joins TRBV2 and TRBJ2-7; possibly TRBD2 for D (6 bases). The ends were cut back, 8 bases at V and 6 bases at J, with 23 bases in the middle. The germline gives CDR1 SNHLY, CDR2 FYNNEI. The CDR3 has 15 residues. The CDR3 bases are TGTGCCAGCGGGCGGGGTAGCGGAAGGGTGAGCGAGCAGTACTTC. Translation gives CASGRGSGRVSEQYF.

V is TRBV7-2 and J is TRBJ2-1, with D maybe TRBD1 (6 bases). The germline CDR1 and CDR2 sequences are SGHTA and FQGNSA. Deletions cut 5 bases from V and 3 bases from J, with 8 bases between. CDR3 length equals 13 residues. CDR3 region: CASSTGLYNEQFF. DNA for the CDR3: TGTGCCAGCAGCACAGGGCTCTACAATGAGCAGTTCTTC.

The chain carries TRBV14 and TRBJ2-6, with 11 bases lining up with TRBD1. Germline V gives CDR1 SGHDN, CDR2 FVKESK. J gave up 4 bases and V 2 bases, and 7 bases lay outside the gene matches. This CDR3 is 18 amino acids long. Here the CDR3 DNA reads TGTGCCAGCAGCCAAATCCCGGGACAGGGGGACGGGGCCAACGTCCTGACTTTC. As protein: CASSQIPGQGDGANVLTF.

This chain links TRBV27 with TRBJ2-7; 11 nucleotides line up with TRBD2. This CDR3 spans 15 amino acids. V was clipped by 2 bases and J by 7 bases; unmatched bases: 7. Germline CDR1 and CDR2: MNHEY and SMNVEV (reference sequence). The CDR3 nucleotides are TGTGCCAGCAGTTTACTTAGCGGGGGGGCAGAGGAGCAGTACTTC. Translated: CASSLLSGGAEEQYF.

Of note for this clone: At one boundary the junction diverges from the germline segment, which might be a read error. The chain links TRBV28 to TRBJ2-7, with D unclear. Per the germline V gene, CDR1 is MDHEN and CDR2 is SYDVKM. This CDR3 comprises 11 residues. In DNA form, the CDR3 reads TGTGCCAGCAGTTCCTCCCACGAGCAGTACTTC. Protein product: CASSSSHEQYF.

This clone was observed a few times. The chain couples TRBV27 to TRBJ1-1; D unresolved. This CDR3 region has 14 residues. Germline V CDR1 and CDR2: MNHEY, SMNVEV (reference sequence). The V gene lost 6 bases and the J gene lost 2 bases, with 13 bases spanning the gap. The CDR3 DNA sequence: TGTGCCAGCAGCGATCGGGGATTCAACACTGAAGCTTTCTTT. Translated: CASSDRGFNTEAFF.

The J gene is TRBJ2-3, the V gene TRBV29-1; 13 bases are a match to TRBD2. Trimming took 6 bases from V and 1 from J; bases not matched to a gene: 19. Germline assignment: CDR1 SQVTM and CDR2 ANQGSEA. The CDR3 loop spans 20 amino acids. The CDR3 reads CSVPPDQLAGGPSGTDTQYF. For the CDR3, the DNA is TGCAGCGTACCACCGGATCAACTAGCGGGGGGGCCAAGTGGCACAGATACGCAGTATTTT.

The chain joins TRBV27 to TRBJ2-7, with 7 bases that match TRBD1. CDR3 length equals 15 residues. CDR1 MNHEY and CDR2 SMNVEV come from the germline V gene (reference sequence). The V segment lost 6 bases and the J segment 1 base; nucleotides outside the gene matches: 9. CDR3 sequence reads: CASRSRPGGSYEQYF. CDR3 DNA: TGTGCCAGCAGATCCCGCCCAGGGGGATCCTACGAGCAGTACTTC.

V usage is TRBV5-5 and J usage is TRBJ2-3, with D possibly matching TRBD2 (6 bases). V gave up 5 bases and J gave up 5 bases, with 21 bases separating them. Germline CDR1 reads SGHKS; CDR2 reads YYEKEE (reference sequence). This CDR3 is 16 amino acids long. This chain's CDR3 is CASRLAVRGSGDTQYF. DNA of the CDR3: TGTGCCAGCAGGCTCGCTGTCCGGGGGAGTGGAGATACGCAGTATTTT.

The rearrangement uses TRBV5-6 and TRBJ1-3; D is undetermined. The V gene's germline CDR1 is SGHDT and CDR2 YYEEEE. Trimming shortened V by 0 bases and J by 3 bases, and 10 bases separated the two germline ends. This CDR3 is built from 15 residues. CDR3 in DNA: TGTGCCAGCAGCTTGGCGGGTATAGGTGGAAACACCATATATTTT. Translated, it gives CASSLAGIGGNTIYF.

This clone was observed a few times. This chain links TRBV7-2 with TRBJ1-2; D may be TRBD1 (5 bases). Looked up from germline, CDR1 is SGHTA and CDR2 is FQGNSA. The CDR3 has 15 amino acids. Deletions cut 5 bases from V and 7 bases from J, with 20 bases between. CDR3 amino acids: CASSTSGAYIFGYTF. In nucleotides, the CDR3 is TGTGCCAGCAGCACCTCTGGGGCGTATATTTTTGGCTACACCTTC. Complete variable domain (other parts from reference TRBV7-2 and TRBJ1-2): GAGVSQSPSNKVTEKGKDVELRCDPISGHTALYWYRQSLGQGLEFLIYFQGNSAPDKSGLPSDRFSAERTGGSVSTLTIQRTQQEDSAVYLCASSTSGAYIFGYTFGSGTRLTVV.

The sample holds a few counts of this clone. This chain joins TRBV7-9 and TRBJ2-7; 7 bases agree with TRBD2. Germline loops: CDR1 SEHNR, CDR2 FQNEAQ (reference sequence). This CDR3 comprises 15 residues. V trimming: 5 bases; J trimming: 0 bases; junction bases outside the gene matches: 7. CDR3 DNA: TGTGCCAGCAGCCCCCGGGCTAGCGGCTCCTACGAGCAGTACTTC. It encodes CASSPRASGSYEQYF.

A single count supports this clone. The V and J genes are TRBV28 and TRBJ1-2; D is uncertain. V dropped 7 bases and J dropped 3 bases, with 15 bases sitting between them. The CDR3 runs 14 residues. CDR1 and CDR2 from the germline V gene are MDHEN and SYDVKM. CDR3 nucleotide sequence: TGTGCCAGCAACCGAAGGGAGGGCTACTATGGCTACACCTTC. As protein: CASNRREGYYGYTF.

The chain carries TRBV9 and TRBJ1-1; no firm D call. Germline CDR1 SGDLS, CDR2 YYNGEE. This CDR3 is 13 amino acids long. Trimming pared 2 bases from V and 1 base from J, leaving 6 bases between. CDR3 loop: CASSVRPNTEAFF. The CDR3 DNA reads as TGTGCCAGCAGCGTGCGTCCGAACACTGAAGCTTTCTTT.

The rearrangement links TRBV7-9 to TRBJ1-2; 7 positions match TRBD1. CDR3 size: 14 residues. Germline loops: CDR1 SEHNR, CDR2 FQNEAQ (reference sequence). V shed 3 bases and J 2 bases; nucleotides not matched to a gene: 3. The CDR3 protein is CASSFRGANYGYTF. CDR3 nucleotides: TGTGCCAGCAGCTTCAGGGGGGCCAACTATGGCTACACCTTC.

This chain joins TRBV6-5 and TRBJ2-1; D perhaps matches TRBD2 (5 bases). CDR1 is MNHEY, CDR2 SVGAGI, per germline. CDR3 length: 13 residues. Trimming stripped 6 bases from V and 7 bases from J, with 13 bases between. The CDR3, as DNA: TGTGCCAGCAGACCCGGGCCGGGAAATGAGCAGTTCTTC. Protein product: CASRPGPGNEQFF.